The 8 T cell receptor beta chains below were found in one sample sequenced in a study of T cell repertoires in cytomegalovirus infection. These receptors have no identified antigens. TCRdb used MiXCR to reprocess the reads, holding one entry per CDR3 protein. The sample comprises tens of thousands of distinct CDR3 sequences, about a fifth of which are singletons, and 26% rests with the top ten. The sequences come from CD8+ T cells from cultured PBMCs, collected from culture after CMV antigen stimulation. The receptors stem from a human donor in good health (CMV status not recorded). Some clones in this sample may be carry-over from other donors' samples.

This clonotype was picked up a small number of times. This chain links TRBV7-2 with TRBJ2-1; TRBD2 matches 7 bases. The V and J ends lost 0 bases and 10 bases, in that order; junction bases with no gene match: 9. Germline values: CDR1 SGHTA, CDR2 FQGNSA. There are 15 residues in the CDR3. The CDR3 region is CASSLAAQGSGEQFF. In DNA, the CDR3 is TGTGCCAGCAGCTTAGCGGCGCAGGGTAGCGGGGAGCAGTTCTTC.

The chain is built from TRBV6-1 and TRBJ2-3; possible D gene TRBD2, 6 bases. CDR1 is MNHNS, CDR2 SASEGT, per germline. Between the trimmed V and J ends, which lost 8 bases and 4 bases, there was a span of 19 bases. The CDR3 has 15 residues. DNA of the CDR3: TGTGCCAGCTGGGGGTGGGGGGAGGACGCAGATACGCAGTATTTT. This encodes CASWGWGEDADTQYF.

In this sample, this clonotype turned up a few times. The CDR3 spells CASSYWGSAGVTEAFF. The CDR3 DNA follows: TGTGCCAGCAGTTACTGGGGCTCCGCGGGGGTCACTGAAGCTTTCTTT. The gene calls are TRBV6-5 and TRBJ1-1; tentatively, D is TRBD1 (5 bases). This CDR3 has 16 amino acids. CDR1 is MNHEY, CDR2 SVGAGI, per germline. V lost 1 base and J 4 bases, leaving 16 bases between the germline ends.

The rearrangement links TRBV11-2 to TRBJ2-1, with unresolved D. The ends were cut back, 3 bases at V and 1 base at J, with 13 bases in the middle. In germline, CDR1 is SGHAT, CDR2 FQNNGV. This CDR3 comprises 16 residues. Here the CDR3 DNA reads TGTGCCAGCAGCTTTAATCATTACTTATCCTACAATGAGCAGTTCTTC. This sequence encodes CASSFNHYLSYNEQFF.

This chain uses TRBV7-2 with TRBJ2-3, with D perhaps TRBD1 (6 bases). With 4 bases removed from V and 0 bases from J, the gap between germline ends came to 14 bases. This CDR3 spans 16 amino acids. Per the germline V gene, CDR1 is SGHTA and CDR2 is FQGNSA. CDR3 sequence: CASSWGPLGSTDTQYF. The CDR3 bases are TGTGCCAGCAGCTGGGGGCCCCTGGGGAGCACAGATACGCAGTATTTT.

This clonotype showed up many times. The junction and the germline gene differ at one end; a read error may be behind it. V and J are TRBV12-3 or TRBV12-4 and TRBJ2-7, with a weak D call TRBD2 (5 bases). The CDR3 sequence is 11 residues long. The CDR3 DNA is TGTGCCAGCATGACCCCCATTGGACTCCTCTTC. Amino acid sequence: CASMTPIGLLF.

The genes are TRBV30 and TRBJ2-1; D remains ambiguous. V lost 8 bases and J 3 bases, leaving 8 bases between the germline ends. Germline-derived CDR1 and CDR2 are GTSNPN and SVGIG (reference sequence). This CDR3 comprises 11 residues. CDR3 amino acids: CAGLIYNEQFF. The CDR3 DNA reads TGTGCCGGCCTTATCTACAATGAGCAGTTCTTC.

This clonotype was counted only a few times. V and J are TRBV7-6 and TRBJ1-1; no firm D call. The CDR3 is made up of 13 amino acids. Trimming removed 1 base at V and 1 base at J, with 4 bases between. CDR1 and CDR2 (germline): SGHVS, FNYEAQ. CDR3 sequence (DNA): TGTGCCAGCAGCTTAGGGAAGAACACTGAAGCTTTCTTT. Amino acids: CASSLGKNTEAFF.